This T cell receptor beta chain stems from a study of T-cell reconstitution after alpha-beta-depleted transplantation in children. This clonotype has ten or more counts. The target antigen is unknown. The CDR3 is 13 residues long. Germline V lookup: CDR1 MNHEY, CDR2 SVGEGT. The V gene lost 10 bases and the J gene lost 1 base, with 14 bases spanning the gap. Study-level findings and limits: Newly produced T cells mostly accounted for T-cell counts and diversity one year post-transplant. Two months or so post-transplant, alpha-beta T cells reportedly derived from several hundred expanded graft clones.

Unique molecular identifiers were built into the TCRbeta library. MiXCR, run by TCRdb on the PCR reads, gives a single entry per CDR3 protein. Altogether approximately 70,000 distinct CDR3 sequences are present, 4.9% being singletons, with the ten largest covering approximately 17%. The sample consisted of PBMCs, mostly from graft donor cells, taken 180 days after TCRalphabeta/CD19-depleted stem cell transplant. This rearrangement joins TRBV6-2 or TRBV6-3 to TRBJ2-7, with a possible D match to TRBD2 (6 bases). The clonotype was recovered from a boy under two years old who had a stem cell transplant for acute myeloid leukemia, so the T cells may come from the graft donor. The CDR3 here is CATRGSGSYEQYF. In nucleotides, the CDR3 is TGTGCCACCCGGGGTAGCGGTTCCTACGAGCAGTACTTC.